This is a list of T cell receptor beta chains from one sample in a study of blood T cell repertoires in COVID-19. The data were produced by immunoSEQ multiplex PCR, yet TCRdb's version contains in-frame clones alone and is incomplete. The sample lists over 200,000 clones; 88% were seen once. Material: peripheral blood. These receptors all stem from a man in his late teens or twenties with active or convalescent COVID-19. Each CDR3 is given with its conserved first and last residue. Each record gives: V gene, J gene, clone size, D gene, CDR3 DNA, CDR3 protein. A D gene is named only where the DNA matches it firmly. Clone size is stated in some rows and not others, as once, few, many or a class when expanded.

V gene: TRBV11-2
J gene: TRBJ2-3
clone size: .
D gene: .
CDR3 DNA: TGTGCCAGCGAATTGCCCCACTACGGCCCAGATACGCAGTATTTT
CDR3 protein: CASELPHYGPDTQYF

V gene: TRBV5-5
J gene: TRBJ1-5
clone size: .
D gene: .
CDR3 DNA: TGTGCCAGCAGCTTGGTTCCAGGTGAAAATCAGCCCCAGCATTTT
CDR3 protein: CASSLVPGENQPQHF

V gene: TRBV27
J gene: TRBJ2-7
clone size: .
D gene: .
CDR3 DNA: TGTGCCAGCAGTAGATCGACTGGGGCGTCGTACGAGCAGTACTTC
CDR3 protein: CASSRSTGASYEQYF

V gene: TRBV15
J gene: TRBJ2-1
clone size: .
D gene: TRBD2
CDR3 DNA: TGTGCCACCAGCAGAGATCAGCGGGAATACTACAATGAGCAGTTCTTC
CDR3 protein: CATSRDQREYYNEQFF

V gene: TRBV5-4
J gene: TRBJ2-3
clone size: .
D gene: .
CDR3 DNA: TGTGCCAGCAGCGGCGGGCAGGTGATGACAGATACGCAGTATTTT
CDR3 protein: CASSGGQVMTDTQYF

V gene: TRBV5-1
J gene: TRBJ1-3
clone size: .
D gene: .
CDR3 DNA: TGCGCCAGCAGCCTTGGTCCGGGGAACACCATATATTTT
CDR3 protein: CASSLGPGNTIYF

V gene: TRBV2
J gene: TRBJ2-1
clone size: .
D gene: .
CDR3 DNA: TGTGCCAGCAGTGCGGCAGGGGTACGCAATGAGCAGTTCTTC
CDR3 protein: CASSAAGVRNEQFF

V gene: TRBV7-9
J gene: TRBJ2-5
clone size: .
D gene: .
CDR3 DNA: TGTGCCAGCAGCTTAGGGGGGCGAGAGACCCAGTACTTC
CDR3 protein: CASSLGGRETQYF

V gene: TRBV11-2
J gene: TRBJ2-7
clone size: .
D gene: TRBD2
CDR3 DNA: TGTGCCAGCAGCTTATGGACTAGCGGGACCTACGAGCAGTACTTC
CDR3 protein: CASSLWTSGTYEQYF

V gene: TRBV7-6
J gene: TRBJ2-5
clone size: .
D gene: .
CDR3 DNA: TGTGCCAGCAGCGGGGCAGGGCAGGAGACCCAGTACTTC
CDR3 protein: CASSGAGQETQYF

V gene: TRBV19
J gene: TRBJ2-7
clone size: .
D gene: .
CDR3 DNA: TGTGCCAGTAGTACCCCGAGCTCCTACGAGCAGTACTTC
CDR3 protein: CASSTPSSYEQYF

V gene: TRBV19
J gene: TRBJ1-1
clone size: .
D gene: .
CDR3 DNA: TGTGCCAGTAGTATAATTAAAAGGCGGAGCGGCGCTTTCTTT
CDR3 protein: CASSIIKRRSGAFF

V gene: TRBV4-2
J gene: TRBJ2-1
clone size: .
D gene: TRBD2
CDR3 DNA: TGTGCCAGCAGCCAAGAAAGGTATGCTAGCGGGACCAGCTCCTACAATGAGCAGTTCTTC
CDR3 protein: CASSQERYASGTSSYNEQFF

V gene: TRBV19
J gene: TRBJ2-1
clone size: .
D gene: TRBD1
CDR3 DNA: TGTGCCAGTGGACAGGGGATTTACAATGAGCAGTTCTTC
CDR3 protein: CASGQGIYNEQFF

V gene: TRBV7-9
J gene: TRBJ1-5
clone size: .
D gene: TRBD1
CDR3 DNA: TGTGCCAGCAGCCATGGACAGGGCCAGCATTTT
CDR3 protein: CASSHGQGQHF

V gene: TRBV5-6
J gene: TRBJ1-3
clone size: .
D gene: .
CDR3 DNA: TGTGCCAGCAGCTGGGTGGGGCCAGCGAGCTCTGGAAACACCATATATTTT
CDR3 protein: CASSWVGPASSGNTIYF

V gene: TRBV21-1
J gene: TRBJ1-6
clone size: .
D gene: .
CDR3 DNA: TGTGCCAGCACTGGACAGACTAATTCACCCCTCCACTTT
CDR3 protein: CASTGQTNSPLHF

V gene: TRBV5-1
J gene: TRBJ1-2
clone size: .
D gene: TRBD1
CDR3 DNA: TGCGCCAGCAGCCAACCAACAGGGGATGGCTACACCTTC
CDR3 protein: CASSQPTGDGYTF

V gene: TRBV11-2
J gene: TRBJ1-1
clone size: once
D gene: .
CDR3 DNA: TGTGCCAGCAGCTTAGCAGGGCGTGGGGCTTTCTTT
CDR3 protein: CASSLAGRGAFF

V gene: TRBV7-6
J gene: TRBJ2-2
clone size: once
D gene: .
CDR3 DNA: TGTGCCAGCAGCTTAGAAGCTTTCACCGGGGAGCTGTTTTTT
CDR3 protein: CASSLEAFTGELFF

V gene: TRBV25-1
J gene: TRBJ2-7
clone size: .
D gene: TRBD1
CDR3 DNA: TGTGCCAGCAGACAGGGGGGAGAGCAGTACTTC
CDR3 protein: CASRQGGEQYF